This T cell receptor beta chain was recovered during a study of blood T cell repertoires in COVID-19. Study in general: PBMCs, B-cell-depleted T cells, or T cells were the source of the cDNA or gDNA that made up the material.

Authors' analysis steps: By means of reference gene primer amplification, nucleated cell counts were estimated. TCRdb keeps only in-frame clones here, not all; method: immunoSEQ multiplex PCR. From that table come the V and J calls and clone size; the DNA was used to work out D and trimming. The sample has about 260,000 clones, roughly nine tenths seen once. The CDR3 totals 14 residues. Trimming stripped 3 bases from V and 6 bases from J, with 14 bases between. Germline lookup yields CDR1 MNHEY and CDR2 SVGAGI. The TCR was taken from a woman aged 18-29 years who had recovered from COVID-19. Sequenced material: PBMCs or T cells enriched from blood (not recorded which). The rearrangement links TRBV6-5 to TRBJ1-2, with no clear D. CDR3 nucleotides: TGTGCCAGCAGTTATTTGGCTGGTAGCGATGGCTACACCTTC. Translating it yields CASSYLAGSDGYTF.